The clone carrying this TCR beta chain was seen many times. Its antigen is unidentified. The record originates from a study of beta chain features in type 1 diabetes. The authors reverse transcribed all of the isolated RNA, so sequencing captured expressed TCRB transcripts. Only in-frame clones appear in the TCRdb table, and some are missing; sequencing was by immunoSEQ multiplex PCR. This table holds about 150,000 clones, more than 10% found once. Regarding the study as a whole: Cells carrying high TCR expression could end up over-represented when cDNA is sequenced. Across patients, naive, central memory and Treg TCRB repertoires exhibited apparently greater similarity than was observed across healthy donors. Moderate yet significant TCRB CDR3 shortening was seen in Type 1 diabetes patients in all four CD4+ subsets.

In germline, CDR1 is LNHDA, CDR2 SQIVND (reference sequence). The CDR3 loop spans 15 amino acids. The J segment lost 0 bases and the V segment lost 6 bases, leaving 7 bases of the junction unmatched. Source material: central memory CD4+ T cells from blood. This TCR came from a man younger than 30 with type 1 diabetes. V is TRBV19 and J is TRBJ2-7; 8 nucleotides agree with TRBD2. The CDR3 loop is CASRKSGGSSYEQYF. CDR3 nucleotides: TGTGCCAGTAGGAAGAGCGGGGGCAGCTCCTACGAGCAGTACTTC.